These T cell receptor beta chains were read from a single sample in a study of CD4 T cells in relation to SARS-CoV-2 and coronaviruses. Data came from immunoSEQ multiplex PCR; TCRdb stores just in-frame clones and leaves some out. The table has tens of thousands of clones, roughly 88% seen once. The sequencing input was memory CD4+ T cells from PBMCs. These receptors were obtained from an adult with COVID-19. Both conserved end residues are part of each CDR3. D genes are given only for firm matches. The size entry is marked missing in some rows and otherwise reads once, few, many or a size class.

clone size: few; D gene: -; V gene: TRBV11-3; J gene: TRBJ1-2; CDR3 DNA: TGTGCCAGCAGCTTAGAGGGCAGGGGCGGAAACTATGGCTACACCTTC; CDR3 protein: CASSLEGRGGNYGYTF
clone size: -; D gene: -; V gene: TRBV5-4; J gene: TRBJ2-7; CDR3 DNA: TGTGCCAGCAGCGTTGGTGGGCTCCTCTACGAGCAGTACTTC; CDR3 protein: CASSVGGLLYEQYF
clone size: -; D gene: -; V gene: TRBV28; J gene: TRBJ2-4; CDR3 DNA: TGTGCCAGCAGTAGCCCCTGGGATGGGTATAGGGCCAAAAACATTCAGTACTTC; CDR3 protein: CASSSPWDGYRAKNIQYF
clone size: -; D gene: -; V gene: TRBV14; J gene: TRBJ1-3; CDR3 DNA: TGTGCCAGCAGCCAAGCCTCTGGAAACACCATATATTTT; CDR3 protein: CASSQASGNTIYF
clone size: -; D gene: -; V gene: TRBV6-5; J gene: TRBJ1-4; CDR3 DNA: TGTGCCAGCAGGTACACTGCAACTAATGAAAAACTGTTTTTT; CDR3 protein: CASRYTATNEKLFF
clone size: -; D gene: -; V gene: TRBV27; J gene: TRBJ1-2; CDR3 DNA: TGTGCCAGCAGTTTTCGTGGGCTTTACGGCTACACCTTC; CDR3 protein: CASSFRGLYGYTF
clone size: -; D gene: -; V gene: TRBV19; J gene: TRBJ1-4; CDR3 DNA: TGTGCCAGTAGTATAAGAGGGGCAGCTGAAAAACTGTTTTTT; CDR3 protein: CASSIRGAAEKLFF
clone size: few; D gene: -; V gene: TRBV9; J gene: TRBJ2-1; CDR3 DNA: TGTGCCAGCAGCGTAGGGCTAGCTCCGTACAATGAGCAGTTCTTC; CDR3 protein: CASSVGLAPYNEQFF
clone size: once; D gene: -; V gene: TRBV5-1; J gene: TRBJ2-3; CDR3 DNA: TGCGCCAGCAGCTTGGGGGCTAGTGCAATCACAGATACGCAGTATTTT; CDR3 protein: CASSLGASAITDTQYF
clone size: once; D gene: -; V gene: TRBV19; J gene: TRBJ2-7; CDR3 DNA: TGTGCCAGTAGTTACCGGGAGACCTACGAGCAGTACTTC; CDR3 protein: CASSYRETYEQYF
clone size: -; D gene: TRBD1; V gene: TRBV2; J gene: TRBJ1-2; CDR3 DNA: TGTGCCAGCCTAGGGGGCGGCTACACCTTC; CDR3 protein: CASLGGGYTF
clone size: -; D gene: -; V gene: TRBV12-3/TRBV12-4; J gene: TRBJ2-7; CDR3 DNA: TGTGCCAGCAGTCTCGGACCATACCGCGAGCAGTACTTC; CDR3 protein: CASSLGPYREQYF
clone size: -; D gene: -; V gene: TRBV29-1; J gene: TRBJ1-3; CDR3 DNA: TGCAGCGCCCGCCCCAGGTCCGGAAACACCATATATTTT; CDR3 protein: CSARPRSGNTIYF
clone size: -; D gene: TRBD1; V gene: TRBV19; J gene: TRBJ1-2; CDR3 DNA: TGTGCCAGCAGAATCCTACAGGGGGTGGGCTATGGCTACACCTTC; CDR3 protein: CASRILQGVGYGYTF
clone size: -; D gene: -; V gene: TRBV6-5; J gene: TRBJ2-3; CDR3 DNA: TGTGCCAGCAGTTACTTGTCTCTCCAGGCAGATACGCAGTATTTT; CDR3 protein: CASSYLSLQADTQYF
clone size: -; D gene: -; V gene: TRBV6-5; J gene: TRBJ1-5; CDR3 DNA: TGTGCCAGCCGACAGGTCCCATATAGCAATCAGCCCCAGCATTTT; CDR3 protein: CASRQVPYSNQPQHF
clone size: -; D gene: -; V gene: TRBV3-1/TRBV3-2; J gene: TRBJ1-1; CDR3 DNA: TGTGCCAGCAGCCAAGGGGTCAGCATTTTGAACACTGAAGCTTTCTTT; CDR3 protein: CASSQGVSILNTEAFF
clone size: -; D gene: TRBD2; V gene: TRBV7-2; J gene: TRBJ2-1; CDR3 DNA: TGTGCCAGCAGCCCAGCCCGAGGGACTAGCGGGGGTACCTACAATGAGCAGTTCTTC; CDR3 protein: CASSPARGTSGGTYNEQFF
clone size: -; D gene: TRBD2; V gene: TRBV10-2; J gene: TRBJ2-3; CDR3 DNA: TGCGCCACTGAGCCGGGACTAGCGACAGATACGCAGTATTTT; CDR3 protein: CATEPGLATDTQYF
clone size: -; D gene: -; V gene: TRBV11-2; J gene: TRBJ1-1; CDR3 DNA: TGTGCCAGCAGCTTGACGGGCTATGGCACTGAAGCTTTCTTT; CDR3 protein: CASSLTGYGTEAFF
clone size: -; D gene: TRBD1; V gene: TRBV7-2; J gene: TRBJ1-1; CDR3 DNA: TGTGCCAGCAGACTCGGACAGGCTCCCAGTTCCACTGAAGCTTTCTTT; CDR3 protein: CASRLGQAPSSTEAFF
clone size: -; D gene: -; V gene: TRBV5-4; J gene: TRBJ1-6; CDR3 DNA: TGTGCCAGCAGCCCCCGGGAGGTTAATTCACCCCTCCACTTT; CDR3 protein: CASSPREVNSPLHF
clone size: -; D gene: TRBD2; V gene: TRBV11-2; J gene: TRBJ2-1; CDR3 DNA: TGTGCCAGCAGCTACGGACTAGCAAGCTCCTACAATGAGCAGTTCTTC; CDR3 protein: CASSYGLASSYNEQFF
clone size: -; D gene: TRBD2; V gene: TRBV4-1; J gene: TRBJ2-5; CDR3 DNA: TGCGCCAGCAGCCAAGTCCCCGCACTAGCGGGGCAAGAGACCCAGTACTTC; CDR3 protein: CASSQVPALAGQETQYF
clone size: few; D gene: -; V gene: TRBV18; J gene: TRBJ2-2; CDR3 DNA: TGTGCCAGCTCACAACTCAACACCGGGGAGCTGTTTTTT; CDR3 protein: CASSQLNTGELFF
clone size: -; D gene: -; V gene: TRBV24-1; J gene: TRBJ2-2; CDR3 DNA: TGTGCCACCAGTGTAGGTACAATAGGGGCCGGGGAGCTGTTTTTT; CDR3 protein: CATSVGTIGAGELFF
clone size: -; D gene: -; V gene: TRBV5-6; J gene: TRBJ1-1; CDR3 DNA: TGTGCCAGCAGCCGGGACGTCATCATGAACACTGAAGCTTTCTTT; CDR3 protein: CASSRDVIMNTEAFF
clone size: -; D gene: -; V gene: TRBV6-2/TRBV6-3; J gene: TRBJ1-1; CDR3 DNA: TGTGCCAGCAGCTTGGCGGGACCTACGCTAAACACTGAAGCTTTCTTT; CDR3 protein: CASSLAGPTLNTEAFF
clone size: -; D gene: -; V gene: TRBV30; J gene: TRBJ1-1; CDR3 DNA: TGTGCCTGGAGTGTTCAGCCCAACACTGAAGCTTTCTTT; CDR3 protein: CAWSVQPNTEAFF
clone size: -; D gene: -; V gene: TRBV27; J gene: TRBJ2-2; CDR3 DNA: TGTGCCAGCAGTTTAGCTCTCGGGGGGCTTAATACCGGGGAGCTGTTTTTT; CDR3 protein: CASSLALGGLNTGELFF
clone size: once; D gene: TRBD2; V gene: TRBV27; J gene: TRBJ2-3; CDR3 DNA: TGTGCCAGCACCAGAGCGGGGGGCCTAGATACGCAGTATTTT; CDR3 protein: CASTRAGGLDTQYF
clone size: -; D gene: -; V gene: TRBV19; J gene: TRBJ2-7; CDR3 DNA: TGTGCCAGTAAACGCGCGCAGGGAGGTTACGAGCAGTACTTC; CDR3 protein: CASKRAQGGYEQYF
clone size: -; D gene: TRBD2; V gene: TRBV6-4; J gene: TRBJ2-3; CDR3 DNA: TGTGCCAGCAGTGAAATACTAGCGGGCACAGATACGCAGTATTTT; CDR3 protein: CASSEILAGTDTQYF
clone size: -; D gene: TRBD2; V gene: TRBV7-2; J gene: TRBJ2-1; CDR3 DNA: TGTGCCAGCAGCCCCAGTAGCGGGGGATACAATGAGCAGTTCTTC; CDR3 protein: CASSPSSGGYNEQFF
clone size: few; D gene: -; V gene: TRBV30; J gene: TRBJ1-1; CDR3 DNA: TGTGCCTGGAGTGAGACCGAGAACACTGAAGCTTTCTTT; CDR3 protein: CAWSETENTEAFF
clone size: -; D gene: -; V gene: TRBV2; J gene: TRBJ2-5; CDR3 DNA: TGTGCCAGCAGTGATAGCCGAGGGGAACAAGAGACCCAGTACTTC; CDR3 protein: CASSDSRGEQETQYF
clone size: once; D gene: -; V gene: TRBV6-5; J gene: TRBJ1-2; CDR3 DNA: TGTGCCAGCAGCTCAGGGGAAAACTATGGCTACACCTTC; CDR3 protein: CASSSGENYGYTF
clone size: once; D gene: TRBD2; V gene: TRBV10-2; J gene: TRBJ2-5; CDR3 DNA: TGCGCCAGCAGTGACCGAGCGGGGGGACAAGAGACCCAGTACTTC; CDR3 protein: CASSDRAGGQETQYF